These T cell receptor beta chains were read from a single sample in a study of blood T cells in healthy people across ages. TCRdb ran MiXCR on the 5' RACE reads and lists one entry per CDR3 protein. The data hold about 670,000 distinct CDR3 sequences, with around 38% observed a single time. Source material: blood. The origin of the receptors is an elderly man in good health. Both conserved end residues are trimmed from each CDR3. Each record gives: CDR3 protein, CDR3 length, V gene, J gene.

CDR3aa: ASSPGTGAPETQY; len: 13; v_gene: TRBV10-2; j_gene: TRBJ2-5
CDR3aa: ASTTSGEQF; len: 9; v_gene: TRBV25-1; j_gene: TRBJ2-1
CDR3aa: ATSDQGLPTDTQY; len: 13; v_gene: TRBV24-1; j_gene: TRBJ2-3
CDR3aa: SVRAVLRDNEQF; len: 12; v_gene: TRBV29-1; j_gene: TRBJ2-1
CDR3aa: ASSGPSGQGMAEGYT; len: 15; v_gene: TRBV10-2; j_gene: TRBJ1-2
CDR3aa: ASRFLSVGTQY; len: 11; v_gene: TRBV2; j_gene: .
CDR3aa: AISLDFTDTQY; len: 11; v_gene: TRBV7-2; j_gene: TRBJ2-3
CDR3aa: ASSFRAGDVADTQY; len: 14; v_gene: TRBV28; j_gene: TRBJ2-3
CDR3aa: ASSPRRGGQNTGELF; len: 15; v_gene: TRBV11-2; j_gene: TRBJ2-2
CDR3aa: ASSLLRDRAAGYT; len: 13; v_gene: TRBV5-5; j_gene: TRBJ1-2
CDR3aa: ASSPDLAGEQF; len: 11; v_gene: TRBV6-4; j_gene: TRBJ2-1
CDR3aa: ASSQDRDLLYNEQY; len: 14; v_gene: TRBV4-2; j_gene: .
CDR3aa: ASRRDRQETQY; len: 11; v_gene: TRBV6-1; j_gene: TRBJ2-5
CDR3aa: ASSQETGASGANVLT; len: 15; v_gene: TRBV14; j_gene: TRBJ2-6
CDR3aa: ASSLAGPPRGGSYNEQF; len: 17; v_gene: TRBV7-9; j_gene: TRBJ2-1
CDR3aa: SAPRDGTYEQY; len: 11; v_gene: TRBV20-1; j_gene: TRBJ2-7
CDR3aa: ASSLALLYEQY; len: 11; v_gene: TRBV7-2; j_gene: TRBJ2-7
CDR3aa: ASSALSGSTGELF; len: 13; v_gene: TRBV10-1; j_gene: TRBJ2-2
CDR3aa: SASGGFARTGELF; len: 13; v_gene: TRBV20-1; j_gene: TRBJ2-2
CDR3aa: ASSTGTGKEKLF; len: 12; v_gene: TRBV27; j_gene: TRBJ1-4
CDR3aa: ASRVLGTDTQY; len: 11; v_gene: TRBV6-2/TRBV6-3; j_gene: TRBJ2-3
CDR3aa: SARVTRDETQY; len: 11; v_gene: TRBV20-1; j_gene: TRBJ2-5
CDR3aa: SARPLRGPSTDTQY; len: 14; v_gene: TRBV20-1; j_gene: TRBJ2-3
CDR3aa: ASSSPQGGRTTDTQY; len: 15; v_gene: TRBV28; j_gene: TRBJ2-3
CDR3aa: ASTPGQGGRNEQF; len: 13; v_gene: TRBV28; j_gene: TRBJ2-1
CDR3aa: ASSLGESGLPHEQF; len: 14; v_gene: TRBV7-9; j_gene: TRBJ2-1
CDR3aa: ASSLEGRPKNIQY; len: 13; v_gene: TRBV6-2/TRBV6-3; j_gene: TRBJ2-4
CDR3aa: ASSLARRTDYGYT; len: 13; v_gene: TRBV7-2; j_gene: TRBJ1-2
CDR3aa: ASSVAWKDEQY; len: 11; v_gene: TRBV7-2; j_gene: TRBJ2-7
CDR3aa: ASSLRQNTLYGYT; len: 13; v_gene: TRBV7-2; j_gene: TRBJ1-2
CDR3aa: ASSDREGTDTQY; len: 12; v_gene: TRBV10-1; j_gene: TRBJ2-3
CDR3aa: ASSTGTSGSRTYNEQF; len: 16; v_gene: TRBV7-9; j_gene: TRBJ2-1
CDR3aa: ASSPRDRRKNIQY; len: 13; v_gene: TRBV7-3; j_gene: TRBJ2-4
CDR3aa: ASSLLDRGPYEQY; len: 13; v_gene: TRBV5-1; j_gene: TRBJ2-7
CDR3aa: ASSKGLTGYEQY; len: 12; v_gene: TRBV7-9; j_gene: .
CDR3aa: AISRSGSYEQY; len: 11; v_gene: TRBV5-1; j_gene: .
CDR3aa: ASSFRLAPDTQY; len: 12; v_gene: TRBV6-1; j_gene: TRBJ2-3
CDR3aa: SARALAAEAQY; len: 11; v_gene: TRBV20-1; j_gene: TRBJ2-7
CDR3aa: ASSVVPLAGSYNEQF; len: 15; v_gene: TRBV9; j_gene: TRBJ2-1
CDR3aa: ASSLAVGAGLHNEQF; len: 15; v_gene: TRBV12-3/TRBV12-4; j_gene: TRBJ2-1
CDR3aa: ATSDPGTPSNEQF; len: 13; v_gene: TRBV24-1; j_gene: TRBJ2-1
CDR3aa: ASSLDINSYNGQY; len: 13; v_gene: TRBV7-3; j_gene: TRBJ2-5
CDR3aa: ASRRMGGHEQF; len: 11; v_gene: TRBV28; j_gene: TRBJ2-1
CDR3aa: SARIPGGSYNEQY; len: 13; v_gene: TRBV20-1; j_gene: .
CDR3aa: ASSVGDEQF; len: 9; v_gene: TRBV11-2; j_gene: TRBJ2-1
CDR3aa: SALQGGAYEQY; len: 11; v_gene: TRBV20-1; j_gene: TRBJ2-7
CDR3aa: ASSQAGQGGYSPLH; len: 14; v_gene: TRBV4-3; j_gene: TRBJ1-6
CDR3aa: ASSPDPFNYGYT; len: 12; v_gene: TRBV27; j_gene: TRBJ1-2
CDR3aa: AISDLGGESETQY; len: 13; v_gene: TRBV10-3; j_gene: TRBJ2-5
CDR3aa: ASSDGDRGKSYGYT; len: 14; v_gene: TRBV6-1; j_gene: TRBJ1-2
CDR3aa: ASRLSRQGAEAF; len: 12; v_gene: TRBV18; j_gene: TRBJ1-1